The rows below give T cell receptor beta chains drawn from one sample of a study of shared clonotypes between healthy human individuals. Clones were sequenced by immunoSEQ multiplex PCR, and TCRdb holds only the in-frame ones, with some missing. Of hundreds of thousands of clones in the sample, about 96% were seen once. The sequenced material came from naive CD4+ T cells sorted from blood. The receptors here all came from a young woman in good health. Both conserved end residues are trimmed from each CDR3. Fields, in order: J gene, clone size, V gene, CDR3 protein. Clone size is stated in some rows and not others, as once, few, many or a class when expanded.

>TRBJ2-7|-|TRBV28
ASSFIGYEQY
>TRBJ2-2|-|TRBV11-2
ASSPVWGDTGELF
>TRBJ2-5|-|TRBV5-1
ASSLGDQGMYQETQY
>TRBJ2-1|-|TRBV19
ARRRDPGPLEQF
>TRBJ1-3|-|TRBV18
ASSPQGILSGNTIY
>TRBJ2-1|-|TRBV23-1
ASSPTSGRAGEQF
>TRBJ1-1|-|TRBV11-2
ASSLDRNTEAF
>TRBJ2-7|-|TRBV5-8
ASSSAAYEQY
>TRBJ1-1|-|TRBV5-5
ASSTMGDWNTEAF
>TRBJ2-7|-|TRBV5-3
ARSLGLAGGLPSYEQY
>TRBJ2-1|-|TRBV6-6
ASFRDWGYNEQF
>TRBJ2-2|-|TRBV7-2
ASSLTPGSKRELF
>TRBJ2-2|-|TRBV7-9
ASSPRLAGGPVTGELF
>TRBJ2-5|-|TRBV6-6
ASSYSQGFETQY
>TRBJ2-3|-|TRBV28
ASSLSWALGTDTQY
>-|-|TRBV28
ASSPGGIYEQY
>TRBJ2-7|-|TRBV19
ASSIRPGQGAYEQY
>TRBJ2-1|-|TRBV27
ASSLTPLTHNEQF
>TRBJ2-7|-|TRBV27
ASSDHGYEQY
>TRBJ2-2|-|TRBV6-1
ASSEVWVTGELF
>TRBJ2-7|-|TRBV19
ASSIGASGRATEQY
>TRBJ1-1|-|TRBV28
GTTGGVNTEAF
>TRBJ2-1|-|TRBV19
ASSIARTSGRYNEQF
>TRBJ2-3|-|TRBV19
ASGGGGPPDTQY
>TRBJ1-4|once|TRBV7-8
ASFRSDRDATNEKLF
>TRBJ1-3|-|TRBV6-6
ASSPSGVSGNTIY
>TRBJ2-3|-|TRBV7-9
ASSAGGAEADTQY
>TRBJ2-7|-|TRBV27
ASSSLSVGTYEQY
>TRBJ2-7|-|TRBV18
ASSPQREGEQY
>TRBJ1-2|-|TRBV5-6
ASRPTGAYGYT
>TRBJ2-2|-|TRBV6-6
ASRSREENTGELF
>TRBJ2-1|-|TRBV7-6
ASSFRESSYNEQF
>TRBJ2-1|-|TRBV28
ASSPGPRNEQF
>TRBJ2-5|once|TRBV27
ASSSNQETQY